The entry below describes one T cell receptor (beta chain). V shed 1 base, J shed 4 bases, and the junction held 4 bases outside the gene matches. CDR1 and CDR2 from the germline V gene are MNHNS and SASEGT. The CDR3 runs to 14 residues. These data belong to a study of blood T cell repertoires in COVID-19. About the study: Both acute and convalescent COVID-19 samples were obtained from the United States, Italy and Spain. The cDNA or gDNA used as material had been derived from T cells, B-cell-depleted T cells, or PBMCs.

Under the authors' procedure: The assay estimated nucleated cells by amplifying reference gene primers. The table came from immunoSEQ multiplex PCR; TCRdb's copy has only in-frame clones and leaves some out. The V and J calls and clone size are taken from that table; D and trimming were inferred from the DNA. The data show approximately 140,000 clones, over 80% seen once. This receptor was obtained from a man in his forties or fifties with active or convalescent COVID-19. Sample: peripheral blood. V is TRBV6-1 and J is TRBJ2-7, with TRBD2 matching 7 bases. The CDR3 sequence is CASSEGGRGYEQYF. As DNA, the CDR3 is TGTGCCAGCAGTGAAGGGGGGAGGGGATACGAGCAGTACTTC.